These 29 T cell receptor beta chains share one sample of origin, sequenced in a study of OX40 agonist ivuxolimab in advanced cancers. The repertoire was sequenced with immunoSEQ multiplex PCR; TCRdb's copy has only in-frame clones and lacks some. The data contain 79,000 or so clones, more than 80% of them singletons. Sequenced here: CD4+ or CD8+ T cells sorted from blood, sampled in a trial of the OX40 agonist ivuxolimab. Receptor source: an adult with an advanced solid tumor such as melanoma, head and neck, liver or kidney cancer.

This clone was detected only once. Compared with germline, one end of the junction differs, possibly owing to a read error. The V gene is TRBV18, the J gene TRBJ2-7, with 7 bases aligning to TRBD1. Germline CDR1 reads KGHSH; CDR2 reads LQKENI. The CDR3 totals 14 residues. In nucleotides, the CDR3 is TGTGCCAGCTCATCACCGGGACAGAGATACGAGCAGTACTTC. Amino acids: CASSSPGQRYEQYF.

The chain combines TRBV7-3 with TRBJ2-3; 9 nucleotides align to TRBD1. This CDR3 is built from 16 residues. CDR1 and CDR2 from the germline V gene are SGHTA and FQGTGA. Losses at the gene ends were 3 bases for V and 1 base for J; bases not matched to a gene: 5. The CDR3 protein is CASSLGQGVGTDTQYF. CDR3 DNA: TGTGCCAGCAGCTTGGGACAGGGAGTCGGCACAGATACGCAGTATTTT.

This rearrangement joins TRBV19 to TRBJ2-1, with 7 bases matching TRBD2. Germline trimming cut 11 bases from V and 7 bases from J; bases unmatched to any gene: 2. The CDR3 spans 10 residues. The germline V gene has CDR1 LNHDA and CDR2 SQIVND (reference sequence). The CDR3 DNA is TGTGCCTGCGGGAGAAATGAGCAGTTCTTC. Translating it yields CACGRNEQFF.

Notes on this clone: One junction end does not reproduce the germline sequence, and a read error may be involved. The chain carries TRBV6-1 and TRBJ1-2, with TRBD1 identical over 7 bases. The germline V gene has CDR1 MNHNS and CDR2 SASEGT. The CDR3 is 15 residues long. The CDR3 DNA reads as TGTGCCAGCAGCGAAGCGACAGGGAGTACCTATGGCTACACCTTC. This sequence encodes CASSEATGSTYGYTF.

V gene TRBV7-9 combines with J gene TRBJ2-5; weak D call: TRBD2 (5 bases). CDR3 length: 15 amino acids. Germline-derived CDR1 and CDR2 are SEHNR and FQNEAQ (reference sequence). The ends were cut back, 3 bases at V and 2 bases at J, with 13 bases in the middle. CDR3 protein: CASSFRLTNQETQYF. The CDR3, as DNA: TGTGCCAGCAGCTTCCGCCTGACTAATCAAGAGACCCAGTACTTC.

This sequence joins TRBV29-1 and TRBJ1-1; D may be TRBD1 (5 bases). Germline values: CDR1 SQVTM, CDR2 ANQGSEA. The germline V and J ends were trimmed by 4 bases and 4 bases, with 13 bases remaining between them. The length of the CDR3 is 13 residues. This chain's CDR3 is CSVGATGGTEAFF. The CDR3 DNA reads as TGCAGCGTTGGAGCGACGGGGGGCACTGAAGCTTTCTTT.

V usage is TRBV16 and J usage is TRBJ2-5; D unclear. The germline gives CDR1 KGHSY, CDR2 FQNENV. The CDR3 contains 12 residues. V dropped 0 bases and J dropped 4 bases, with 3 bases sitting between them. CDR3 sequence reads: CASSQSRETQYF. CDR3 DNA sequence: TGTGCCAGCAGCCAATCGAGAGAGACCCAGTACTTC.

The genes are TRBV15 and TRBJ1-4, with TRBD1 as a possible D gene (6 bases). The V end lost 7 bases, the J end lost 7 bases, and 13 bases lay between the germline ends. Germline lookup yields CDR1 LNHNV and CDR2 YYDKDF (reference sequence). The CDR3 runs 13 residues. This CDR3 reads CATTRGGGEKLFF. The DNA for the CDR3 is TGTGCCACCACGCGAGGGGGTGGTGAAAAACTGTTTTTT.

The DNA of the CDR3 is TGTGCCAGCAGTTGGATGGCTAGCGGGAGAGTATCCTACGAGCAGTACTTC. Translation gives CASSWMASGRVSYEQYF. J is TRBJ2-7 and V is TRBV28; 10 positions agree with TRBD2. The V gene's germline CDR1 is MDHEN and CDR2 SYDVKM. V was clipped by 4 bases and J by 1 base; unmatched bases: 10. The CDR3 is 17 residues long.

J is TRBJ1-4 and V is TRBV28; TRBD1 is a possible D gene (5 bases). Looked up from germline, CDR1 is MDHEN and CDR2 is SYDVKM. CDR3 length: 17 amino acids. The V end lost 2 bases, the J end lost 0 bases, and 13 bases lay between the germline ends. CDR3: CASSLRQRNPTNEKLFF. The CDR3, as DNA: TGTGCCAGCAGTTTAAGACAGAGGAATCCAACTAATGAAAAACTGTTTTTT.

The chain is built from TRBV19 and TRBJ2-1; 8 bases are a match to TRBD1. This CDR3 spans 13 amino acids. Per germline, CDR1 LNHDA and CDR2 SQIVND (reference sequence). V dropped 6 bases and J dropped 8; count of bases not matched to a gene: 6. The CDR3: CASRAGGRHEQFF. The CDR3 region has the DNA TGTGCCAGTAGGGCAGGGGGCCGGCATGAGCAGTTCTTC.

The rearrangement uses TRBV15 and TRBJ2-1, with D possibly TRBD2 on 6 matching bases. Germline CDR1 and CDR2: LNHNV and YYDKDF (reference sequence). The V end was cut by 5 bases, the J end by 4 bases, with 24 bases between. CDR3 length: 18 amino acids. The CDR3 DNA reads TGTGCCACCAGCGGTTTTAGCCAAAAGGGAGGAGGTTACAATGAGCAGTTCTTC. Translated: CATSGFSQKGGGYNEQFF.

A remark on this clone: This same CDR3 is encoded by further DNA sequences in the sample. The rearrangement joins TRBV7-2 to TRBJ2-7, with 8 bases fitting TRBD2. Germline V gene lookup returns CDR1 SGHTA and CDR2 FQGNSA. This CDR3 is built from 14 residues. The V segment lost 5 bases and the J segment 3 bases; nucleotides outside the gene matches: 6. CDR3 DNA sequence: TGTGCCAGCAGCCCAACGGGAGGGAGCTACGAGCAGTACTTC. Its translation: CASSPTGGSYEQYF.

The V and J genes are TRBV6-1 and TRBJ2-7, with 9 bases identical to TRBD2. This CDR3 has 13 residues. Per the germline V gene, CDR1 is MNHNS and CDR2 is SASEGT. V gave up 8 bases and J gave up 3 bases; unmatched junction bases: 5. DNA for the CDR3: TGTGCCAGCGGAGGGACTAGCTACTACGAGCAGTACTTC. Its protein product is CASGGTSYYEQYF.

The rearrangement uses TRBV2 and TRBJ1-1; 7 bases fit TRBD1. The CDR3 consists of 17 residues. The germline V gene has CDR1 SNHLY and CDR2 FYNNEI. Trimming cost V 6 bases and J 6 bases; bases outside gene matches: 19. The CDR3 here is CASSGVGTVLGSAEAFF. The CDR3 nucleotides are TGTGCCAGCAGCGGAGTCGGGACAGTATTGGGTAGCGCTGAAGCTTTCTTT.

The chain recombines TRBV28 with TRBJ2-7, with D hard to call. V was pared by 8 bases and J by 3 bases, with 20 bases between. This CDR3 spans 15 amino acids. CDR1 and CDR2 (germline): MDHEN, SYDVKM. Written as DNA, the CDR3 is TGTGCCAGCTCCCCCCCCGGCCTACGTATCTACGAGCAGTACTTC. It is translated as CASSPPGLRIYEQYF. The full variable domain, with the rest looked up from reference TRBV28 and TRBJ2-7, is DVKVTQSSRYLVKRTGEKVFLECVQDMDHENMFWYRQDPGLGLRLIYFSYDVKMKEKGDIPEGYSVSREKKERFSLILESASTNQTSMYLCASSPPGLRIYEQYFGPGTRLTVT.

The chain carries TRBV19 and TRBJ2-7; unclear D gene. Germline CDR1 LNHDA, CDR2 SQIVND (reference sequence). Trimming cost V 3 bases and J 2 bases, with 8 bases left between them. The CDR3 runs 13 residues. In DNA form, the CDR3 reads TGTGCCAGTAGTATTGGCGTTACCTACGAGCAGTACTTC. Protein product: CASSIGVTYEQYF.

The gene calls are TRBV28 and TRBJ2-6; possibly TRBD2 for D (6 bases). Trimming removed 6 bases from V and 0 bases from J, with 15 bases in between. CDR1 is MDHEN and CDR2 is SYDVKM in the germline V gene. The CDR3 runs 17 residues. The CDR3 DNA reads TGTGCCAGCAGCCCGGGGGTGGGGAGCTCTGGGGCCAACGTCCTGACTTTC. Residues: CASSPGVGSSGANVLTF.

V and J are TRBV5-1 and TRBJ2-2, with D unresolved. This CDR3 spans 16 amino acids. Per germline, CDR1 SGHRS and CDR2 YFSETQ. Trimming cost V 0 bases and J 6 bases, with 15 bases left between them. The CDR3 loop is CASSLVAGVWPGELFF. DNA for the CDR3: TGCGCCAGCAGCTTGGTAGCAGGCGTGTGGCCCGGGGAGCTGTTTTTT.

V usage is TRBV6-5 and J usage is TRBJ2-5; no reliable D call. Germline CDR1 reads MNHEY; CDR2 reads SVGAGI. The length of the CDR3 is 14 residues. Trimming took off 0 bases at V and 4 bases at J, with 9 bases between the two ends. Written as DNA, the CDR3 is TGTGCCAGCAGTTACTCGATCTCCCCAGAGACCCAGTACTTC. Its protein product is CASSYSISPETQYF.

V usage is TRBV30 and J usage is TRBJ1-6; the D is unclear. The V gene's germline CDR1 is GTSNPN and CDR2 SVGIG (reference sequence). With 3 bases removed from V and 14 bases from J, the gap between germline ends came to 14 bases. The CDR3 runs to 12 residues. The CDR3 region has the DNA TGTGCCTGGAGGGAAACTTTGAGGGCCCTCCACTTT. Encoded protein: CAWRETLRALHF.

V and J are TRBV30 and TRBJ1-2; D is unclear. CDR3 length: 12 amino acids. V was shortened by 0 bases and J by 8 bases, with 10 bases between the two germline ends. From germline, CDR1 is GTSNPN and CDR2 SVGIG (reference sequence). The CDR3 DNA reads TGTGCCTGGAGTGTCATCACGGAGGGCTACACCTTC. Translation gives CAWSVITEGYTF.

V is TRBV30 and J is TRBJ2-3, with 14 bases fitting TRBD2. With V trimmed by 2 bases and J by 0 bases, 4 bases remained unmatched. CDR3 size: 17 residues. Germline V gene data show CDR1 as GTSNPN and CDR2 as SVGIG (reference sequence). The CDR3 nucleotides read TGTGCCTGGAGTTTAGGGACTAGCGGGAGTAGCACAGATACGCAGTATTTT. It specifies CAWSLGTSGSSTDTQYF.

This clone was picked up one time. The chain combines TRBV30 with TRBJ2-1; TRBD2 agrees at 10 bases. The CDR3 runs 13 residues. After removal of 3 bases from V and 6 bases from J, the junction contained 2 bases not matched to a gene. Germline V gene sequence: CDR1 GTSNPN, CDR2 SVGIG (reference sequence). The CDR3 is CAWRLAGPNEQFF. The CDR3 coding sequence is TGTGCCTGGAGACTAGCGGGACCCAATGAGCAGTTCTTC.

The chain recombines TRBV7-6 with TRBJ2-5, with unresolved D. The CDR3 runs to 14 residues. Trimming left V 2 bases short and J 1 base short, with 8 bases between. Germline V gene sequence: CDR1 SGHVS, CDR2 FNYEAQ. For the CDR3, the DNA is TGTGCCAGCAGCTTAACTACAGCCCAAGAGACCCAGTACTTC. Residues: CASSLTTAQETQYF.

V usage is TRBV9 and J usage is TRBJ2-7; tentatively, D is TRBD2 (6 bases). From germline, CDR1 is SGDLS and CDR2 YYNGEE. Trimming shortened V by 4 bases and J by 3 bases, and 14 bases separated the two germline ends. This CDR3 has 14 amino acids. CDR3 coding DNA: TGTGCCAGCAGCCCCCGGGACTTAAGCTACGAGCAGTACTTC. This encodes CASSPRDLSYEQYF.

The V and J genes are TRBV9 and TRBJ2-1; 8 positions agree with TRBD2. The V gene end was trimmed by 4 bases and the J gene end by 7 bases; junction bases not matched to a gene: 16. CDR1 is SGDLS and CDR2 is YYNGEE in the germline V gene. The CDR3 is 17 residues long. The CDR3 nucleotides are TGTGCCAGCAGCCCCCTAGGGGGGGCGGGGGGCCAAAATGAGCAGTTCTTC. Translated: CASSPLGGAGGQNEQFF.

CDR3 coding DNA: TGTGCCAGCAGTTACTCGTTAGGGGAGACCCAGTACTTC. Encoded protein: CASSYSLGETQYF. The chain carries TRBV6-5 and TRBJ2-5; D call uncertain. The germline CDR1 and CDR2 sequences are MNHEY and SVGAGI. V shed 0 bases and J shed 5 bases, with 7 bases lying between them. This CDR3 region has 13 residues.

This chain joins TRBV23-1 and TRBJ1-1, with TRBD1 as a possible D gene (6 bases). TRBV23-1 is reported as an ORF; its role is uncertain. The CDR3 runs to 16 residues. Trimming shortened V by 2 bases and J by 9 bases, and 22 bases separated the two germline ends. DNA of the CDR3: TGCGCCAGCAGTCAAAGGAAGGGGGACACGGCAATTCAAGCTTTCTTT. It specifies CASSQRKGDTAIQAFF.